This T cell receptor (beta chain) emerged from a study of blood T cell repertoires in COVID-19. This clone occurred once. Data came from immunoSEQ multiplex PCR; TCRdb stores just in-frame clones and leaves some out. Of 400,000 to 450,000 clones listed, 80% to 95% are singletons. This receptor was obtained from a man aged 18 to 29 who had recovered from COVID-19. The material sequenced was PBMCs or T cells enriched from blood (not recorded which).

CDR3 sequence (DNA): TGTGCCAGCAGTCCCATAAGGGGGACAGGGGCAAATCAGCCCCAGCATTTT. Protein product: CASSPIRGTGANQPQHF. The chain joins TRBV28 to TRBJ1-5; 10 positions agree with TRBD1. Germline V gene data show CDR1 as MDHEN and CDR2 as SYDVKM. This CDR3 has 17 residues. After removal of 5 bases from V and 4 bases from J, the junction contained 11 bases not matched to a gene.